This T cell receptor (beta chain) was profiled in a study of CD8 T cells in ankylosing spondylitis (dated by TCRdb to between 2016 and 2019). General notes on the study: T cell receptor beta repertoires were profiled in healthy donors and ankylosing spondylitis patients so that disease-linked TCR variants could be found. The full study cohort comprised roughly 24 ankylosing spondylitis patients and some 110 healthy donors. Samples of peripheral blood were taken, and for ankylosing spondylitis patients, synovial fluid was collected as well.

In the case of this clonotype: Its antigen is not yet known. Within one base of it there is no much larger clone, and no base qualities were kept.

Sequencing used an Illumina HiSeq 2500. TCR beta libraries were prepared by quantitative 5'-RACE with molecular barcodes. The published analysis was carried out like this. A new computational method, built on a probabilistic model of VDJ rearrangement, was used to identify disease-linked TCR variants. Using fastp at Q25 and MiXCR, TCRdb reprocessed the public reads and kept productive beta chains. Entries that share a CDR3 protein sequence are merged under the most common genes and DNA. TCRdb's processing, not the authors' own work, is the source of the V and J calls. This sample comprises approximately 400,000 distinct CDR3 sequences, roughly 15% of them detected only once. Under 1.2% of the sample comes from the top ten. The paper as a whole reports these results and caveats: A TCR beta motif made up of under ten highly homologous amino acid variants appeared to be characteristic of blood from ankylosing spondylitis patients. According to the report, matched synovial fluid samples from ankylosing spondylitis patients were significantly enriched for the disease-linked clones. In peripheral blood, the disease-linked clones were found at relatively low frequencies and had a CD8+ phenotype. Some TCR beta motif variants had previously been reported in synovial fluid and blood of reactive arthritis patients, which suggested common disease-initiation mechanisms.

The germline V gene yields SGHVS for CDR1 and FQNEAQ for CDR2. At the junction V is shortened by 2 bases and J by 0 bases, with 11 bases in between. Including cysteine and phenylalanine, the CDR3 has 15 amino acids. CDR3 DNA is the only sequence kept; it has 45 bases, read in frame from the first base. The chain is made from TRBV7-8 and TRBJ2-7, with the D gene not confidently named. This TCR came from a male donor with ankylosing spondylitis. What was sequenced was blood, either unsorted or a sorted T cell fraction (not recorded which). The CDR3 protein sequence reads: CASSLIRESSYEQYF. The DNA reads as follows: TGTGCCAGCAGCTTAATTCGCGAGAGCTCCTACGAGCAGTACTTC.